This TCR beta chain was profiled in a study of cytomegalovirus exposure and HLA in healthy donors. Germline lookup yields CDR1 ENHRY and CDR2 SYGVKD. V was trimmed by 5 bases and J by 4 bases, leaving 25 bases between them. The CDR3 runs to 18 residues. Notes on this clone: The antigen is not known.

General observations from the study: Earlier analysis looked at TCR beta V segments, and most were productive about 90% or about 30% of the time. The authors later found most CMV-associated TCR beta chains appeared HLA-restricted.

The PCR had 60 Vbeta and 13 Jbeta primers. Measured with immunoSEQ multiplex PCR; TCRdb has only the in-frame clones, and not every one. The sample includes about 61,000 clones, more than 70% of them seen just once. The chain has TRBV10-3 and TRBJ2-3, with a possible D match to TRBD2 (6 bases). This receptor was taken from a man aged 30-40 years in good health and CMV-seropositive. Sequenced material: PBMCs. The CDR3 here is CAISLDTLLAGSADTQYF. CDR3 sequence (DNA): TGTGCCATCAGTTTAGATACCCTCCTGGCGGGATCCGCAGATACGCAGTATTTT.